This TCR beta chain was sequenced in a study of blood T cell repertoires in COVID-19. On the study more broadly: COVID-19 samples collected from the United States, Italy and Spain covered acute and convalescent phases. Sample material is recorded as cDNA or gDNA derived from T cells, B-cell-depleted T cells, or PBMCs.

Study processing details: Reference gene primer amplification in the assay estimated nucleated cell counts. The repertoire was sequenced with immunoSEQ multiplex PCR; TCRdb's copy has only in-frame clones and lacks some. V, J and clone size are taken as reported in that table, and D and trimming were inferred from the DNA itself. The data hold about 220,000 clones, with approximately 80% observed a single time. The V and J ends lost 4 bases and 7 bases, in that order; junction bases with no gene match: 12. The CDR3 spans 16 residues. In germline, CDR1 is SGHRS, CDR2 YFSETQ. The chain couples TRBV5-1 to TRBJ2-1, with 9 positions matching TRBD2. Sequencing used peripheral blood. The TCR comes from a man between 45 and 60 years old with active or convalescent COVID-19. CDR3 sequence: CASSTVVAGVGNEQFF. The CDR3 nucleotides are TGCGCCAGCAGCACTGTAGTAGCGGGAGTGGGGAATGAGCAGTTCTTC.